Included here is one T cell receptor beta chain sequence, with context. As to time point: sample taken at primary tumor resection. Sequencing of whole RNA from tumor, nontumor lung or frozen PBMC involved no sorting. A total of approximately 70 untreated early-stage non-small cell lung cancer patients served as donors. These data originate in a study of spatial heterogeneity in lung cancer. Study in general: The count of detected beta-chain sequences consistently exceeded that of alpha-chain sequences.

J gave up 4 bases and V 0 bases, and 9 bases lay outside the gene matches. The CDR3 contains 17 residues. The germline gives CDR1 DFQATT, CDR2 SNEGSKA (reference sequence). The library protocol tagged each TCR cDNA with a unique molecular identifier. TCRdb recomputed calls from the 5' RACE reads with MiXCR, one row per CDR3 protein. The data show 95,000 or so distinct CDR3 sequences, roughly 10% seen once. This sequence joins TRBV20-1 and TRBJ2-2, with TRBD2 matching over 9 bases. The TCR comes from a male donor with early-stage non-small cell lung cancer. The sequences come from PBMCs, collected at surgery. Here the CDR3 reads CSARDPRASGTTGELFF. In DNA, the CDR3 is TGCAGTGCTAGAGATCCCCGGGCTAGCGGGACCACCGGGGAGCTGTTTTTT.